In its sample, the clone carrying this T cell receptor (beta chain) was seen a few times. The antigen is unknown. These data belong to a study of beta chain features in type 1 diabetes. Study observations and caveats: Moderate yet significant TCRB CDR3 shortening was seen in Type 1 diabetes patients in all four CD4+ subsets. More deletions and fewer insertions at VDJ junctions were seen in type 1 diabetes patients.

CDR1 is SGHTA, CDR2 FQGNSA, per germline. The CDR3 is made up of 14 amino acids. With 2 bases removed from V and 8 bases from J, the gap between germline ends came to 15 bases. Every bit of the isolated RNA underwent reverse transcription, so sequencing read expressed TCRB transcripts. Sequencing was performed with immunoSEQ multiplex PCR; in TCRdb, only in-frame clones are kept and a portion is missing. The profile shows 400,000 or so clones, over 9.5% of them singletons. The clonotype comes from a woman under 30 with type 1 diabetes. Sample: naive CD4+ T cells from blood. The chain is built from TRBV7-2 and TRBJ2-5, with D possibly matching TRBD1 (6 bases). CDR3 residues: CASSLNPGQVTQYF. The CDR3 region has the DNA TGTGCCAGCAGCTTAAATCCGGGACAAGTTACCCAGTACTTC. Full variable domain (missing parts from reference TRBV7-2 and TRBJ2-5): GAGVSQSPSNKVTEKGKDVELRCDPISGHTALYWYRQSLGQGLEFLIYFQGNSAPDKSGLPSDRFSAERTGGSVSTLTIQRTQQEDSAVYLCASSLNPGQVTQYFGPGTRLLVL.